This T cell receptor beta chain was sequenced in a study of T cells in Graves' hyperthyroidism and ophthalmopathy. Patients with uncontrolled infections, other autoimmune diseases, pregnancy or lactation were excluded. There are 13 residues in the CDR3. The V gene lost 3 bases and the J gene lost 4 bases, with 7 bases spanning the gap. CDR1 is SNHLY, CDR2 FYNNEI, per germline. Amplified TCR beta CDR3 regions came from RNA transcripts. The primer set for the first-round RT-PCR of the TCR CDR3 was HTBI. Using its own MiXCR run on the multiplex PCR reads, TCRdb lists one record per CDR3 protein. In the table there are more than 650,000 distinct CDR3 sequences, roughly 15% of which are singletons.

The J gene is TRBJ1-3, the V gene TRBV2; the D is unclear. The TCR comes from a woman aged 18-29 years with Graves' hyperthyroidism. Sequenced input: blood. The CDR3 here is CASSEREGNTIYF. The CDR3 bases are TGTGCCAGCAGTGAGAGGGAGGGAAACACCATATATTTT. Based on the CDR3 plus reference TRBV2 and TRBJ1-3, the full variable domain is EPEVTQTPSHQVTQMGQEVILRCVPISNHLYFYWYRQILGQKVEFLVSFYNNEISEKSEIFDDQFSVERPDGSNFTLKIRSTKLEDSAMYFCASSEREGNTIYFGEGSWLTVV.